This T cell receptor beta chain was sequenced for a study of beta chain features in type 1 diabetes. Findings and caveats of the study: Patients with type 1 diabetes showed fewer VDJ junction insertions and more deletions. People with Type 1 diabetes carried modestly yet significantly shorter TCRB CDR3s in all four CD4+ subsets.

Expressed TCRB transcripts were sequenced after all isolated RNA was converted to cDNA. Reads from naive, central memory and regulatory T cell samples averaged around 3.7 million. Sequencing used immunoSEQ multiplex PCR; TCRdb keeps in-frame clones, though not all of them. The sample includes 95,000 to 150,000 clones, about a sixth of them seen just once. This CDR3 is built from 15 residues. J lost 11 bases, V lost 0 bases, and 9 bases had no gene match. The germline V gene encodes CDR1 SGHDN and CDR2 FVKESK. In its sample, this clone was seen a few times. Antigen specificity is unknown. Material: central memory CD4+ T cells from blood. The chain carries TRBV14 and TRBJ2-3; 9 bases are shared with TRBD2. The receptor was isolated from a man aged 25 to 40 with type 1 diabetes. The CDR3 DNA follows: TGTGCCAGCAGCCAAGATTCAAGCGGGGGGAGCAGGCAGTATTTT. Encoded protein: CASSQDSSGGSRQYF.